This T cell receptor (beta chain) was sequenced for a study of Graves' ophthalmopathy and Graves' hyperthyroidism. Ophthalmopathy was moderately-to-severely active, CAS at least 3, NOSPECS at least 4, lasting under 3 months. Sampling over 8 ml of fresh peripheral blood provided the PBMCs. The V gene's germline CDR1 is LNHDA and CDR2 SQIVND (reference sequence). V was clipped by 5 bases and J by 6 bases, with 14 bases between them. The CDR3 loop spans 14 amino acids. This clonotype came up many times. Beta-chain TCR CDR3 regions were amplified from RNA transcripts. After a first-round RT-PCR with HTBI primers, a second-round multiplex PCR was run. A single record per CDR3 protein comes from TCRdb applying MiXCR to the multiplex PCR reads. The sample comprises about 740,000 distinct CDR3 sequences, roughly two fifths of which are singletons, and 44% rests with the top ten.

The source of this sequence is an adult man with Graves' ophthalmopathy. The sample was peripheral blood. The chain has TRBV19 and TRBJ1-5; D uncertain. The CDR3 DNA is TGTGCCAGTAGTCTCCCGACGGGGTTTCAGCCCCAGCATTTT. Residues: CASSLPTGFQPQHF.